Each of the 28 T cell receptor beta chains below was sequenced from the same sample in a study of blood T cell repertoires in COVID-19. The method was immunoSEQ multiplex PCR; TCRdb's version includes in-frame clones alone and lacks a portion of them. The sample holds some 160,000 clones; 84% are singletons and the top ten take around 2.9%. The sequencing input was peripheral blood. Source of these receptors: a woman of 80 years or more with COVID-19, enrolled during active disease.

This chain joins TRBV18 and TRBJ1-2, with 7 positions matching TRBD1. Germline-derived CDR1 and CDR2 are KGHSH and LQKENI. V lost 1 base to trimming and J lost 3 bases; unmatched junction nucleotides: 5. The CDR3 runs to 15 residues. CDR3 nucleotide sequence: TGTGCCAGCTCACCACAGAGGGGGCCCGACTATGGCTACACCTTC. Amino acid sequence: CASSPQRGPDYGYTF.

CDR3 sequence (DNA): TGTGCCAGCAGCTTATTTTTTCCCTCCGGGAACATTCAGTACTTC. Protein product: CASSLFFPSGNIQYF. The rearrangement uses TRBV7-2 and TRBJ2-4; unclear D gene. Deletions cut 2 bases from V and 7 bases from J, with 15 bases between. This CDR3 is 15 amino acids long. Germline lookup yields CDR1 SGHTA and CDR2 FQGNSA.

V is TRBV9 and J is TRBJ1-2, with TRBD1 identical over 7 bases. Germline V lookup: CDR1 SGDLS, CDR2 YYNGEE. This CDR3 comprises 15 residues. The V gene end was trimmed by 2 bases and the J gene end by 6 bases; junction bases not matched to a gene: 10. The CDR3 spells CASSVGTDRFDGYTF. The CDR3 bases are TGTGCCAGCAGCGTGGGGACGGACAGGTTCGATGGCTACACCTTC.

The rearrangement joins TRBV19 to TRBJ1-1; D is ambiguous. CDR1 and CDR2 from the germline V gene are LNHDA and SQIVND (reference sequence). Trimming pared 2 bases from V and 8 bases from J, leaving 9 bases between. CDR3 length equals 12 residues. The CDR3 spells CASSIQEHEAFF. In DNA form, the CDR3 reads TGTGCCAGTAGTATACAAGAGCACGAAGCTTTCTTT.

The sample holds one count of this clone. The chain recombines TRBV5-1 with TRBJ2-1; TRBD1 matches at 9 bases. CDR1 and CDR2 from the germline V gene are SGHRS and YFSETQ. With 0 bases clipped from V and 8 bases from J, the junction kept 3 bases outside the gene matches. The CDR3 is 14 residues long. The CDR3 protein is CASSLGQGVHEQFF. The CDR3 DNA sequence: TGCGCCAGCAGCTTGGGACAGGGGGTTCATGAGCAGTTCTTC.

The chain is built from TRBV7-2 and TRBJ2-3, with 9 positions matching TRBD2. This CDR3 is 16 amino acids long. Germline values: CDR1 SGHTA, CDR2 FQGNSA. The junction had 3 bases not matched to a gene; V was cut back by 1 base and J by 1 base. The CDR3 bases are TGTGCCAGCAGCTTAGTTGGCGGGGGGGGCACAGATACGCAGTATTTT. Translating gives CASSLVGGGGTDTQYF.

The V gene is TRBV5-6, the J gene TRBJ2-7; weak D call: TRBD2 (6 bases). V was clipped by 1 base and J by 3 bases, with 14 bases between them. Germline assignment: CDR1 SGHDT and CDR2 YYEEEE. There are 15 residues in the CDR3. CDR3 region: CASSLLSLRDYEQYF. CDR3 nucleotide sequence: TGTGCCAGCAGCTTGCTCAGTTTGCGGGACTACGAGCAGTACTTC.

The chain carries TRBV5-1 and TRBJ1-2; 7 bases are a match to TRBD1. This CDR3 comprises 15 residues. Trimming removed 4 bases from V and 4 bases from J; junction bases left unmatched: 10. Per the germline V gene, CDR1 is SGHRS and CDR2 is YFSETQ. CDR3 in amino acids: CASSLKEGALYGYTF. CDR3 sequence (DNA): TGCGCCAGCAGCCTCAAAGAGGGGGCTCTCTATGGCTACACCTTC.

V is TRBV19 and J is TRBJ2-1, with 7 positions matching TRBD1. The length of the CDR3 is 14 residues. The V gene's germline CDR1 is LNHDA and CDR2 SQIVND (reference sequence). With V trimmed by 6 bases and J by 6 bases, 8 bases remained unmatched. The CDR3 bases are TGTGCCAGTAGGTCAGACAGGGCTAGCAATGAGCAGTTCTTC. Translating gives CASRSDRASNEQFF.

V is TRBV6-1 and J is TRBJ2-7; no firm D call. This CDR3 comprises 15 residues. V was pared by 2 bases and J by 1 base, with 12 bases between. Per the germline V gene, CDR1 is MNHNS and CDR2 is SASEGT. CDR3 nucleotide sequence: TGTGCCAGCAGTGAAATCGGTGGTTGGTCCTACGAGCAGTACTTC. Its translation is CASSEIGGWSYEQYF.

The V gene is TRBV12-5, the J gene TRBJ2-5; 7 bases match TRBD1. The CDR3 consists of 14 residues. V gave up 5 bases and J gave up 1 base; unmatched junction bases: 4. The germline gives CDR1 LGHNT, CDR2 FRNRAP. CDR3 nucleotide sequence: TGTGCTAGTGGTAAGGGACAGCCCCAAGAGACCCAGTACTTC. Protein: CASGKGQPQETQYF.

The chain is built from TRBV5-6 and TRBJ2-2; tentatively, D is TRBD1 (6 bases). CDR1 is SGHDT and CDR2 is YYEEEE in the germline V gene. The CDR3 has 14 amino acids. The ends were cut back, 4 bases at V and 3 bases at J, with 10 bases in the middle. The CDR3 DNA reads as TGTGCCAGCAGCGTGGACAGATACACCGGGGAGCTGTTTTTT. It codes for CASSVDRYTGELFF.

This chain links TRBV27 with TRBJ2-4; the match to TRBD2 covers 9 bases. The CDR3 runs 17 residues. Trimming took 1 base from V and 6 from J; bases not matched to a gene: 10. Germline-derived CDR1 and CDR2 are MNHEY and SMNVEV (reference sequence). The CDR3 sequence: CASSLYPQAGGVNIQYF. The CDR3 nucleotides read TGTGCCAGCAGTTTATACCCCCAGGCGGGAGGGGTAAACATTCAGTACTTC.

The chain recombines TRBV28 with TRBJ2-7; D is unresolved. The V gene's germline CDR1 is MDHEN and CDR2 SYDVKM. V was shortened by 5 bases and J by 7 bases, with 15 bases between the two germline ends. CDR3 size: 13 residues. The CDR3 DNA reads TGTGCCAGCAGTAACCGGGTCCCTGCGGAGCAGTACTTC. Translated, it gives CASSNRVPAEQYF.

Note on this clone: Other DNA sequences in this sample translate to the same CDR3. This chain joins TRBV18 and TRBJ2-5, with 7 nucleotides matching TRBD2. Germline V gene sequence: CDR1 KGHSH, CDR2 LQKENI. The junction had 3 bases not matched to a gene; V was cut back by 3 bases and J by 2 bases. The CDR3 is 14 amino acids. The CDR3 reads CASSPRGGQETQYF. The CDR3 nucleotides read TGTGCCAGCTCACCCCGGGGAGGGCAAGAGACCCAGTACTTC. The full variable domain, rest sourced from reference TRBV18 and TRBJ2-5, is NAGVMQNPRHLVRRRGQEARLRCSPMKGHSHVYWYRQLPEEGLKFMVYLQKENIIDESGMPKERFSAEFPKEGPSILRIQQVVRGDSAAYFCASSPRGGQETQYFGPGTRLLVL.

This clone was recorded once. V and J are TRBV7-9 and TRBJ1-2, with TRBD1 identical over 10 bases. Looked up from germline, CDR1 is SEHNR and CDR2 is FQNEAQ (reference sequence). V gave up 5 bases and J gave up 7 bases; unmatched junction bases: 4. CDR3 size: 13 residues. The CDR3 DNA reads TGTGCCAGCAGCCCGACAGGGGGCGTTGGCTACACCTTC. Its protein product is CASSPTGGVGYTF.

V is TRBV7-8 and J is TRBJ1-5; possibly TRBD1 for D (6 bases). Looked up from germline, CDR1 is SGHVS and CDR2 is FQNEAQ. The CDR3 sequence is 17 residues long. Trimming stripped 5 bases from V and 7 bases from J, with 24 bases between. This CDR3 reads CASSAIPGQTVYQPQHF. The CDR3 DNA is TGTGCCAGCAGCGCCATACCGGGACAAACGGTTTACCAGCCCCAGCATTTT.

The sample holds one count of this clone. The rearrangement joins TRBV30 to TRBJ1-4, with D hard to call. The CDR3 sequence is 13 residues long. Germline CDR1 GTSNPN, CDR2 SVGIG (reference sequence). The V end lost 8 bases, the J end lost 7 bases, and 17 bases lay between the germline ends. CDR3 in amino acids: CAGEEARGEKLFF. The CDR3 DNA reads TGTGCCGGAGAGGAGGCACGCGGTGAAAAACTGTTTTTT.

This clone has more than one count but fewer than ten. The chain couples TRBV27 to TRBJ1-5; 7 bases are a match to TRBD1. This CDR3 comprises 14 residues. The V gene end was trimmed by 5 bases and the J gene end by 7 bases; junction bases not matched to a gene: 8. Germline loops: CDR1 MNHEY, CDR2 SMNVEV (reference sequence). This CDR3 reads CASSRSGGIQPQHF. CDR3 coding DNA: TGTGCCAGCAGTCGATCAGGGGGGATACAGCCCCAGCATTTT.

The chain uses TRBV4-1 and TRBJ2-5, with 9 bases lining up with TRBD2. This CDR3 contains 17 residues. The ends lost 3 bases at V and 4 bases at J; junction bases unmatched: 12. Germline CDR1 reads MGHRA; CDR2 reads YSYEKL. The CDR3 region is CASSQGRGGMVRETQYF. CDR3 nucleotides: TGCGCCAGCAGCCAGGGGCGGGGGGGCATGGTGCGAGAGACCCAGTACTTC.

This sequence joins TRBV11-2 and TRBJ2-2, with D unclear. Germline V gives CDR1 SGHAT, CDR2 FQNNGV. CDR3 length equals 12 residues. The germline V and J ends were trimmed by 3 bases and 6 bases, with 5 bases remaining between them. DNA of the CDR3: TGTGCCAGCAGCTTTTCTGCCGGGGAGCTGTTTTTT. Protein product: CASSFSAGELFF.

This chain links TRBV10-3 with TRBJ2-7, with D maybe TRBD2 (5 bases). The V and J ends lost 8 bases and 5 bases respectively, with 19 bases between them. The CDR3 covers 14 residues. From germline, CDR1 is ENHRY and CDR2 SYGVKD. The CDR3 loop is CAIAARQAAHEQYF. The CDR3, as DNA: TGTGCCATCGCGGCCCGGCAAGCGGCCCACGAGCAGTACTTC.

The rearrangement joins TRBV4-3 to TRBJ2-3; 7 positions match TRBD1. This CDR3 has 15 amino acids. V lost 4 bases, J lost 6 bases, and 10 bases stayed unmatched. Per the germline V gene, CDR1 is LGHNA and CDR2 is YSLEER. CDR3 sequence reads: CASSRTGARGDTQYF. The CDR3 nucleotides are TGCGCCAGCAGCCGTACAGGGGCCCGAGGGGATACGCAGTATTTT.

V and J are TRBV5-1 and TRBJ2-3, with 11 bases fitting TRBD2. CDR1 is SGHRS and CDR2 is YFSETQ in the germline V gene. J gave up 4 bases and V 2 bases, and 6 bases lay outside the gene matches. CDR3 length: 16 residues. This CDR3 is CASSLLSGRAADTQYF. DNA for the CDR3: TGCGCCAGCAGCTTACTTAGCGGGAGGGCTGCAGATACGCAGTATTTT.

The chain has TRBV12-3 or TRBV12-4 and TRBJ2-1; TRBD2 matches at 7 bases. V gave up 2 bases and J gave up 9 bases; unmatched junction bases: 4. The CDR3 is 13 amino acids. This CDR3 reads CASSLREVGEQFF. CDR3 bases: TGTGCCAGCAGTTTACGGGAGGTTGGTGAGCAGTTCTTC.

V usage is TRBV18 and J usage is TRBJ1-1; perhaps TRBD1 as D (6 bases). This CDR3 is built from 13 residues. Looked up from germline, CDR1 is KGHSH and CDR2 is LQKENI. The V and J ends lost 6 bases and 1 base respectively, with 9 bases between them. This CDR3 is CASSGQRNTEAFF. In DNA, the CDR3 is TGTGCCAGCTCTGGACAGAGGAACACTGAAGCTTTCTTT.

This rearrangement joins TRBV18 to TRBJ1-2, with D possibly being TRBD1 (5 bases). V shed 2 bases and J shed 4 bases, with 8 bases lying between them. This CDR3 has 13 residues. Germline CDR1 and CDR2: KGHSH and LQKENI. CDR3 protein: CASSPGGAYGYTF. The CDR3 region has the DNA TGTGCCAGCTCACCAGGAGGGGCCTATGGCTACACCTTC.

This clone was detected once. The chain recombines TRBV19 with TRBJ1-2; TRBD1 is a possible D gene (5 bases). The CDR3 runs to 14 residues. Germline CDR1 LNHDA, CDR2 SQIVND (reference sequence). With 3 bases removed from V and 8 bases from J, the gap between germline ends came to 16 bases. The CDR3 protein is CASSMRRQGAGYTF. CDR3 bases: TGTGCCAGTAGTATGCGTCGCCAGGGCGCCGGCTACACCTTC.